One sample yielded the 16 T cell receptor beta chains listed below, sequenced in a study of early stage breast cancer tumors. Using immunoSEQ multiplex PCR, the repertoire was profiled, and TCRdb retains in-frame clones only, with some absent. The table has about 72,000 clones, approximately 79% seen once. Sequencing was done on a sample of blood. The origin of the receptors is a person in their 60s with breast cancer.

V is TRBV28 and J is TRBJ1-2, with D perhaps TRBD1 (5 bases). The CDR3 has 14 residues. Germline CDR1 is MDHEN and CDR2 is SYDVKM. Trimming pared 2 bases from V and 14 bases from J, leaving 21 bases between. As DNA, the CDR3 is TGTGCCAGCAGTTTAACTGCTGGGGCAAAGTCATGGACCTTC. This translates into CASSLTAGAKSWTF.

This sequence joins TRBV5-4 and TRBJ1-1; D remains ambiguous. The germline V and J ends were trimmed by 0 bases and 8 bases, with 8 bases remaining between them. This CDR3 spans 12 amino acids. Germline values: CDR1 SGHNT, CDR2 YYREEE (reference sequence). The CDR3 spells CASSLEGPEAFF. In nucleotides, the CDR3 is TGTGCCAGCAGCTTGGAGGGCCCGGAAGCTTTCTTT.

The chain recombines TRBV2 with TRBJ2-7; the D is unclear. Trimming took off 0 bases at V and 6 bases at J, with 9 bases between the two ends. The V gene's germline CDR1 is SNHLY and CDR2 FYNNEI. The CDR3 extends over 13 amino acids. The chain's CDR3 is CASSEARHSEQYF. Written as DNA, the CDR3 is TGTGCCAGCAGTGAAGCGCGACACAGCGAGCAGTACTTC.

The chain is built from TRBV18 and TRBJ1-4; 8 nucleotides align to TRBD1. Trimming removed 9 bases from V and 7 bases from J; junction bases left unmatched: 7. From germline, CDR1 is KGHSH and CDR2 LQKENI. This CDR3 has 13 residues. CDR3 in DNA: TGTGCCAGTTCCGGGACAGGCGGTGAAAAACTGTTTTTT. Its translation is CASSGTGGEKLFF.

This clone was found once. The chain combines TRBV5-4 with TRBJ2-1, with D perhaps given as TRBD1 or TRBD2 (5 bases each). The V and J ends lost 4 bases and 6 bases respectively, with 17 bases between them. The CDR3 is 15 amino acids. Per the germline V gene, CDR1 is SGHNT and CDR2 is YYREEE (reference sequence). CDR3 sequence (DNA): TGTGCCAGCAGCCAGGGAGCCCGCAAGGGCAATGAGCAGTTCTTC. This gives the protein CASSQGARKGNEQFF.

The chain combines TRBV5-1 with TRBJ2-1, with TRBD1 matching 8 bases. Germline loops: CDR1 SGHRS, CDR2 YFSETQ. The ends lost 4 bases at V and 1 base at J; junction bases unmatched: 4. The CDR3 loop spans 15 amino acids. CDR3 loop: CASSPTGGSYNEQFF. In DNA form, the CDR3 reads TGCGCCAGCAGCCCCACAGGGGGGTCCTACAATGAGCAGTTCTTC.

This chain connects TRBV28 to TRBJ1-2, with D tentatively TRBD1 (5 bases). CDR1 and CDR2 (germline): MDHEN, SYDVKM. The V end was cut by 7 bases, the J end by 4 bases, with 22 bases between. This CDR3 has 16 amino acids. The CDR3, as DNA: TGTGCCAGCATTAAATCGAGCCCGTGGGGCCCCTATGGCTACACCTTC. Its translation is CASIKSSPWGPYGYTF.

CDR3 DNA: TGTGCCACCCAGACGGGGGGTTCCAATTCACCCCTCCACTTT. Translation: CATQTGGSNSPLHF. This chain connects TRBV19 to TRBJ1-6; perhaps TRBD1 as D (5 bases). The length of the CDR3 is 14 residues. The V end was cut by 10 bases, the J end by 7 bases, with 17 bases between. Germline V CDR1 and CDR2: LNHDA, SQIVND (reference sequence).

The rearrangement joins TRBV7-9 to TRBJ2-5; D is perhaps TRBD2 (6 bases). V was clipped by 7 bases and J by 2 bases, with 23 bases between them. The CDR3 is 17 residues long. Germline V CDR1 and CDR2: SEHNR, FQNEAQ (reference sequence). The CDR3 loop reads CASTPLLGGGVQETQYF. As DNA, the CDR3 is TGTGCCAGCACCCCGTTGTTGGGTGGAGGGGTACAAGAGACCCAGTACTTC. Using reference TRBV7-9 and TRBJ2-5 for the parts outside the CDR3, the full variable domain is DTGVSQNPRHKITKRGQNVTFRCDPISEHNRLYWYRQTLGQGPEFLTYFQNEAQLEKSRLLSDRFSAERPKGSFSTLEIQRTEQGDSAMYLCASTPLLGGGVQETQYFGPGTRLLVL.

V and J are TRBV18 and TRBJ1-2; TRBD1 aligns across 7 bases. The J segment lost 5 bases and the V segment lost 3 bases, leaving 6 bases of the junction unmatched. Germline CDR1 reads KGHSH; CDR2 reads LQKENI. The CDR3 consists of 14 residues. The CDR3 region has the DNA TGTGCCAGCTCACCCTCAGGGACAGCTTATGGCTACACCTTC. Its protein is CASSPSGTAYGYTF.

V and J are TRBV11-3 and TRBJ2-3, with D hard to call. The CDR3 is 13 amino acids. In germline, CDR1 is SGHNT, CDR2 YENEEA. V was shortened by 4 bases and J by 3 bases, with 8 bases between the two germline ends. The CDR3 here is CASSWARTDTQYF. CDR3 bases: TGTGCCAGCAGCTGGGCCAGGACAGATACGCAGTATTTT.

V usage is TRBV19 and J usage is TRBJ1-5, with 8 positions matching TRBD1. Losses at the gene ends were 7 bases for V and 6 bases for J; bases not matched to a gene: 2. Germline loops: CDR1 LNHDA, CDR2 SQIVND (reference sequence). The CDR3 runs 12 residues. CDR3 sequence: CASMTGAQPQHF. Here the CDR3 DNA reads TGTGCCAGTATGACAGGGGCTCAGCCCCAGCATTTT.

The chain couples TRBV2 to TRBJ2-2; D gene ambiguous. This CDR3 is 13 amino acids long. Germline assignment: CDR1 SNHLY and CDR2 FYNNEI. Trimming removed 4 bases from V and 6 bases from J, with 9 bases in between. Here the CDR3 DNA reads TGTGCCAGCAGTGTATCTAACGCCGGGGAGCTGTTTTTT. It encodes CASSVSNAGELFF. The whole variable domain, remainder taken from reference TRBV2 and TRBJ2-2, is EPEVTQTPSHQVTQMGQEVILRCVPISNHLYFYWYRQILGQKVEFLVSFYNNEISEKSEIFDDQFSVERPDGSNFTLKIRSTKLEDSAMYFCASSVSNAGELFFGEGSRLTVL.

The chain uses TRBV7-3 and TRBJ1-2; 10 bases map to TRBD1. This CDR3 spans 14 amino acids. After removal of 4 bases from V and 7 bases from J, the junction contained 6 bases not matched to a gene. CDR1 SGHTA and CDR2 FQGTGA come from the germline V gene. The CDR3 is CASSSRTGGGGYTF. In nucleotides, the CDR3 is TGTGCCAGCAGCTCCCGGACAGGGGGAGGTGGCTACACCTTC.

The chain is built from TRBV6-5 and TRBJ1-2; 7 bases are a match to TRBD1. Germline V gene sequence: CDR1 MNHEY, CDR2 SVGAGI. Trimming removed 0 bases from V and 9 bases from J; junction bases left unmatched: 10. The CDR3 contains 15 residues. The CDR3 sequence is CASSYSKRTGVRYTF. In DNA form, the CDR3 reads TGTGCCAGCAGTTACTCGAAGCGGACAGGAGTGCGCTACACCTTC.

V gene TRBV7-5 combines with J gene TRBJ2-7. TRBV7-5 corresponds to a pseudogene. The CDR3 totals 14 residues. The CDR3 nucleotides are TGTGCCAGAAGCAAACATCGTTGGAACTACGAGCAGTACTTC. Protein: CARSKHRWNYEQYF.